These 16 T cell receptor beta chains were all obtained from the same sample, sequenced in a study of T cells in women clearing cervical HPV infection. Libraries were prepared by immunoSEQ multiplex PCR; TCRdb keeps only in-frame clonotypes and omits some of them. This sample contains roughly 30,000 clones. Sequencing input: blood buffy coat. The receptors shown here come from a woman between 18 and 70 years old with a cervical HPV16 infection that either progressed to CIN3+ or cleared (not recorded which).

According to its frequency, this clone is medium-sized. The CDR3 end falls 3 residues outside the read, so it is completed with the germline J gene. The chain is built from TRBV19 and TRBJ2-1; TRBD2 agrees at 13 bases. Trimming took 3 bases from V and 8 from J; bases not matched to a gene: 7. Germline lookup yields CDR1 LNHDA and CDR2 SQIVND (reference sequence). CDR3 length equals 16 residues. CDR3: CASSIEVLAGGDEQFF. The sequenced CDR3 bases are TGTGCCAGTAGTATTGAAGTACTAGCGGGGGGGGATGAG.

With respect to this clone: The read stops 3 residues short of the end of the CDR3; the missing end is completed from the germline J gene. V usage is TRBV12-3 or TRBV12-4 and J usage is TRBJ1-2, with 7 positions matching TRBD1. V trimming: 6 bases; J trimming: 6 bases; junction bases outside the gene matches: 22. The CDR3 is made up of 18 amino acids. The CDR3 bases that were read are TGTGCCAGCAGCCCTGAGGGGGCCAAAGGGTTCCCAAAGGATGGC. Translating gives CASSPEGAKGFPKDG. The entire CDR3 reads CASSPEGAKGFPKDGYTF.

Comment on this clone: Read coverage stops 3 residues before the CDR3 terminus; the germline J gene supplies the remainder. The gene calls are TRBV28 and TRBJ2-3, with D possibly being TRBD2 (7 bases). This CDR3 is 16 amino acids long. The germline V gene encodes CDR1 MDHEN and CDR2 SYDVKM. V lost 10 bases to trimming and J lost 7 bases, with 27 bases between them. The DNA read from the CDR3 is TGTGCCACCTCTTTACCTAGCGGTAAGGGGGGGAATACG. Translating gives CATSLPSGKGGNT. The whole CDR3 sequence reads CATSLPSGKGGNTQYF.

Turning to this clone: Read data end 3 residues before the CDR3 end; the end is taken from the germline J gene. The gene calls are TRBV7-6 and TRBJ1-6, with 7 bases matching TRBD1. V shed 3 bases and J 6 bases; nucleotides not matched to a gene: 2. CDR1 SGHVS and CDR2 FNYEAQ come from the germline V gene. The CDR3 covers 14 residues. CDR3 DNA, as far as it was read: TGTGCCAGCAGCTTCGGGACAGTTAATTCACCC. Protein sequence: CASSFGTVNSP. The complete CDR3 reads CASSFGTVNSPLHF.

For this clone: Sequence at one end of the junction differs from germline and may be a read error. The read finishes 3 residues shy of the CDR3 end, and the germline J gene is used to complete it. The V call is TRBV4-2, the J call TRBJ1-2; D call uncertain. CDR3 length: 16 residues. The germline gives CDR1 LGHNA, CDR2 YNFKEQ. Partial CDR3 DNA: TGCGCCAGCAGCCAAGAGGCCAGGCATGCTAACTATGGC. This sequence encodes CASSQEARHANYG. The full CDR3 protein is CASSQEARHANYGYTF.

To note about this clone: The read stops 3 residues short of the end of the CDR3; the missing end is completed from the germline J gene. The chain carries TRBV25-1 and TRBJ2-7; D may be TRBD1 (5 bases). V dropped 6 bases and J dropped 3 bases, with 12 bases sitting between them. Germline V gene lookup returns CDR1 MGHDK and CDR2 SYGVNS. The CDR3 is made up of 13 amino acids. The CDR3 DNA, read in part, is TGTGCCAGCAGAGCGACAGTTAACTACGAG. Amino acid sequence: CASRATVNYE. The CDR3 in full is CASRATVNYEQYF.

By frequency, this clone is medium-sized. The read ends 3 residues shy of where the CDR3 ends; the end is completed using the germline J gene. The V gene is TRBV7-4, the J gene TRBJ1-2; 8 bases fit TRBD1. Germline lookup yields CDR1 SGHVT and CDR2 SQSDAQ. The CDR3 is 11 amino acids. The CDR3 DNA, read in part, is TGTGCCAGCAGGTGGAGGACAGGG. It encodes CASRWRTG. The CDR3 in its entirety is CASRWRTGYTF. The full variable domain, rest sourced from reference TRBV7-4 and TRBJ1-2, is GAGVSQSPRYKVAKRGRDVALRCDSISGHVTLYWYRQTLGQGSEVLTYSQSDAQRDKSGRPSGRFSAERPERSVSTLKIQRTEQGDSAVYLCASRWRTGYTFGSGTRLTVV.

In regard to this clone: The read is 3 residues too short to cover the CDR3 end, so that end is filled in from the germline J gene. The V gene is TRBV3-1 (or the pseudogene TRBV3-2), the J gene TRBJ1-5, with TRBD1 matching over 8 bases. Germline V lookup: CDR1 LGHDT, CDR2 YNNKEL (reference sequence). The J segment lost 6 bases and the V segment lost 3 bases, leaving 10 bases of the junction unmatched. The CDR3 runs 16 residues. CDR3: CASSHLPTGGCQPQHF. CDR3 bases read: TGTGCCAGCAGCCACCTGCCAACAGGGGGATGTCAGCCC.

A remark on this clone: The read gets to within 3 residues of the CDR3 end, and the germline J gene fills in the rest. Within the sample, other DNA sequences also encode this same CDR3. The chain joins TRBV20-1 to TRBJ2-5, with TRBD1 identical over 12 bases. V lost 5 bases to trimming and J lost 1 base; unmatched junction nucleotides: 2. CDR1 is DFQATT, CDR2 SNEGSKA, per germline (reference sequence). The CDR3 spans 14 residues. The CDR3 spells CSAGTGGFQETQYF. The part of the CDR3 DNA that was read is TGCAGTGCTGGGACAGGGGGCTTCCAAGAGACC.

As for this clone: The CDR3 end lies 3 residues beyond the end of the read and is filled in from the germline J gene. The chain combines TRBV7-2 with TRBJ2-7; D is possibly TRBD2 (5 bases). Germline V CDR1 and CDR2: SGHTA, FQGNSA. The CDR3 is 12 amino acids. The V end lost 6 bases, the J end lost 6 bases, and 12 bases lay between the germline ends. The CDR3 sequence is CASSLRALEQYF. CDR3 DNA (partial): TGTGCCAGCAGTCTGAGGGCGCTCGAG.

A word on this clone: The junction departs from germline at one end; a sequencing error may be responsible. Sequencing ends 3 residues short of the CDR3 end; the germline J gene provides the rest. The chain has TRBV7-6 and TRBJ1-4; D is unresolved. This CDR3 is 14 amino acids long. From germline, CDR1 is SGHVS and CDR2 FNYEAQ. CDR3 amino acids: CASTPIPGDEQLFF. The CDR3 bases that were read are TGTGCCAGCACCCCAATTCCAGGAGATGAACAA. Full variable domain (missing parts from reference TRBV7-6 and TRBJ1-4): GAGVSQSPRYKVTKRGQDVALRCDPISGHVSLYWYRQALGQGPEFLTYFNYEAQQDKSGLPNDRFSAERPEGSISTLTIQRTEQRDSAMYRCASTPIPGDEQLFFGSGTQLSVL.

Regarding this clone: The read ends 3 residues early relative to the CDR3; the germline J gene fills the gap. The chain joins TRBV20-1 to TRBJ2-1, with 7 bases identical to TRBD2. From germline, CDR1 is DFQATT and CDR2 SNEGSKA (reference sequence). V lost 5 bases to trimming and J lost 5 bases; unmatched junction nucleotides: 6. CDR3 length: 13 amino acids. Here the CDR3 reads CSAPGLLDNEQFF. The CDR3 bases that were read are TGCAGTGCTCCGGGACTACTGGACAATGAG.

The CDR3 protein is CASSLRAGDEKLFF. The CDR3 DNA, read in part, is TGTGCCAGCAGCTTACGGGCAGGGGATGAAAAG. This rearrangement joins TRBV7-6 to TRBJ2-2; D might be TRBD1 (6 bases). The CDR3 end lies 3 residues beyond the end of the read and is filled in from the germline J gene. CDR3 length equals 14 residues. The germline CDR1 and CDR2 sequences are SGHVS and FNYEAQ.

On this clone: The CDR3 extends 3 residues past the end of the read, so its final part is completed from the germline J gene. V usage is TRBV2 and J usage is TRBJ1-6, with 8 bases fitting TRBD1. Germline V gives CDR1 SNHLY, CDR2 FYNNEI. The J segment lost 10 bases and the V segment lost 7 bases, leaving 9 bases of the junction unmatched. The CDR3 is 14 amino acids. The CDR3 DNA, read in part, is TGTGCCAGCACCAAGGACAGGGTTGGGTCACCC. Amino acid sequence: CASTKDRVGSP. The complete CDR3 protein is CASTKDRVGSPLHF.

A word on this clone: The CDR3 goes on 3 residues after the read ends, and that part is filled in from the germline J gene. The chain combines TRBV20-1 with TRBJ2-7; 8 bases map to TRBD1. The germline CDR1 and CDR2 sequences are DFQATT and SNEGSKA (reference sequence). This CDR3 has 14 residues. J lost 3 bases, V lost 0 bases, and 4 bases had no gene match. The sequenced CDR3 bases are TGCAGTGCTAGAGAGGGCAGGGGGCACTACGAG. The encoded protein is CSAREGRGHYE. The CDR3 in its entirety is CSAREGRGHYEQYF.

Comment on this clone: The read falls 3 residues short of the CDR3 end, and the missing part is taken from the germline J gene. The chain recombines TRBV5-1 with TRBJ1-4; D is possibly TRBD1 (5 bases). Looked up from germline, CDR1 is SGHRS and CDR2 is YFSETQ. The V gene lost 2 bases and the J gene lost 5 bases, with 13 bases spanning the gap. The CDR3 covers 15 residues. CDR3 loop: CASSFRQGRNEKLFF. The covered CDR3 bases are TGCGCCAGCAGCTTCCGGCAGGGAAGAAATGAAAAA.